This is a list of T cell receptor beta chains from one sample in a study of vaccination effects on CD4 cells after COVID-19. Their cognate antigens are unknown. Profiling relied on immunoSEQ multiplex PCR, and the TCRdb table lists in-frame clones only, not all of them. The table includes 50,000 to 75,000 clones, 72% detected once. This material consisted of CD4+ T cells from PBMCs cultured without peptide, taken before COVID-19 vaccination. These receptors were obtained from a human donor who had a prior SARS-CoV-2 infection. CDR3s include the opening cysteine and the closing phenylalanine or tryptophan. The D gene is left open where the match is weak. A clone size is listed for some rows: how often the clone was seen (once, few, many), or a class if it is expanded.

NA NA TRBJ1-5 TRBV30 TGTGCCTGGAGTGCCGGGATCCTGAGAAATCAGCCCCAGCATTTT CAWSAGILRNQPQHF
few TRBD2 TRBJ2-1 TRBV5-4 TGTGCCAGCAGCCCCCCGGCTAGCGGGAGAGGCTGGCCTGAGCAGTTCTTC CASSPPASGRGWPEQFF
once NA TRBJ2-3 TRBV24-1 TGTGCCACCAGTGACAATAGGGGTGTAGCGGCGAGAGATACGCAGTATTTT CATSDNRGVAARDTQYF
NA TRBD1 TRBJ1-6 TRBV2 TGTGCCAGCAACCGAGCGCCGGGACAGGGGAATTCACCCCTCCACTTT CASNRAPGQGNSPLHF
NA TRBD1 TRBJ2-7 TRBV18 TGTGCCAGCTCGACAGGGGCAGCGGACGAGCAGTACTTC CASSTGAADEQYF
NA NA TRBJ2-5 TRBV19 TGTGCCAGTAGTAGAAGGAGGGCAGGGGCTGCAAAAGAGACCCAGTACTTC CASSRRRAGAAKETQYF
NA NA TRBJ2-5 TRBV5-1 TGCGCCAGCAGCTTTGGAGGGGTTGCAGAGACCCAGTACTTC CASSFGGVAETQYF
NA NA TRBJ1-5 TRBV30 TGTGCCTGGACCATTAAAGGGACACCTAGCAATCAGCCCCAGCATTTT CAWTIKGTPSNQPQHF
few NA TRBJ2-1 TRBV2 TGTGCCAGCAAGCGTCCATCCTACAATGAGCAGTTCTTC CASKRPSYNEQFF
NA NA TRBJ2-1 TRBV18 TGTGCCAGCTCACCACCTAGTTTTACAAGCCCCGAGCGGTTCTTC CASSPPSFTSPERFF
NA TRBD1 TRBJ1-5 TRBV2 TGTGCCAGCAGAGGACAGGGGAATCAGCCCCAGCATTTT CASRGQGNQPQHF
once NA TRBJ1-6 TRBV2 TGTGCCAGCAACGATCACGCGGGGGCTGCAACTTCACCCCTCCACTTT CASNDHAGAATSPLHF
NA TRBD1 TRBJ1-1 TRBV29-1 TGCAGCGGGGGACAGGGGCCCCTCGTCTTT CSGGQGPLVF
NA NA TRBJ1-4 TRBV11-3 TGTGCCAGCAGCAGTGGGGGGCCGATAAATGAAAAACTGTTTTTT CASSSGGPINEKLFF
NA NA TRBJ2-2 TRBV27 TGTGCCAGCAGTTTAGATCTAACCCGAGGCACCGGGGAGCTGTTTTTT CASSLDLTRGTGELFF
few TRBD1 TRBJ1-1 TRBV5-1 TGCGCCAGCAGCTCCAGGGGGCAGGGAGACACTGAAGCTTTCTTT CASSSRGQGDTEAFF
NA NA TRBJ1-2 TRBV2 TGTGCCAGCAGTGATGAGGGCTATGGCTACACCTTC CASSDEGYGYTF
NA NA TRBJ1-5 TRBV12-3/TRBV12-4 TGTGCCAGCAGTTTAGACAGCAATCAGCCCCAGCATTTT CASSLDSNQPQHF
few TRBD2 TRBJ2-7 TRBV5-1 TGCGCCAGCAGCTTGACCGGGAGGGGCGAATACGAGCAGTACTTC CASSLTGRGEYEQYF
NA NA TRBJ1-5 TRBV7-8 TGTGCCAGCAGCTTAGAACGGGATCAGCCCCAGCATTTT CASSLERDQPQHF
NA NA TRBJ1-1 TRBV5-6 TGTGCCAGCAGCTTTGCGCCTAACACTGAAGCTTTCTTT CASSFAPNTEAFF
NA NA TRBJ2-1 TRBV5-1 TGCGCCAGCAGCTTAGGGTCCTTTGATGAGCAGTTCTTC CASSLGSFDEQFF
NA NA TRBJ2-5 TRBV27 TGTGCCAGCAGTTTTTTTGGTGGGGAAGAGACCCAGTACTTC CASSFFGGEETQYF
few TRBD1 TRBJ1-1 TRBV5-1 TGCGCCAGCAGGGGACAGGACGAAGCTTTCTTT CASRGQDEAFF
NA NA TRBJ1-1 TRBV2 TGTGCCAGCAGTGAAGCATTAAGGTTTGGGCAGGGAACTGAAGCTTTCTTT CASSEALRFGQGTEAFF
once TRBD1 TRBJ1-2 TRBV5-1 TGCGCCAGCAGCTTGGGGGACAGGGGATATGGCTACACCTTC CASSLGDRGYGYTF
NA TRBD2 TRBJ2-1 TRBV27 TGTGCCAGCAGTTTATCTCGTCGGTCTAGCGGGAGTCTTGAGCAGTTCTTC CASSLSRRSSGSLEQFF
NA NA TRBJ1-3 TRBV19 TGTGCCAGTAGTTTGACGCCTGGAAACACCATATATTTT CASSLTPGNTIYF
NA TRBD1 TRBJ2-1 TRBV10-3 TGTGCCATCAGCAACGGGACAGCCCAATACAATGAGCAGTTCTTC CAISNGTAQYNEQFF
NA NA TRBJ1-2 TRBV6-1 TGTGCCAGCAGTGAAGGGATTACGGTTGGTCGCGGCGTGAACTATGGCTACACCTTC CASSEGITVGRGVNYGYTF
NA NA TRBJ2-5 TRBV5-6 TGTGCCAGCAGCCCGATCGGAGGGGAGACCCAGTACTTC CASSPIGGETQYF
few NA TRBJ1-3 TRBV5-6 TGTGCCAGCAGCTTGGGAGTCTTGACGGCTGGAAACACCATATATTTT CASSLGVLTAGNTIYF
NA NA TRBJ2-3 TRBV6-6 TGTGCCAGCATCCCCAGCGGCACAGATACGCAGTATTTT CASIPSGTDTQYF
NA TRBD1 TRBJ2-7 TRBV3-1/TRBV3-2 TGTGCCAGCAGCCAAGACGTTGCCAGGGGGTACGAGCAGTACTTC CASSQDVARGYEQYF
NA NA TRBJ2-7 TRBV19 TGTGCCAGTAGTTCACCAGGGGAAACCTCCTACGAGCAGTACTTC CASSSPGETSYEQYF
NA NA TRBJ2-3 TRBV3-1/TRBV3-2 TGTGCCAGCAGCCAAGGGGTGGGTACAGATACGCAGTATTTT CASSQGVGTDTQYF
NA NA TRBJ2-7 TRBV7-8 TGTGCCAGCAGCTTTGGTCGTGTCGGGGCGACCTACGAGCAGTACTTC CASSFGRVGATYEQYF
NA NA TRBJ2-1 TRBV20-1 TGCAGTGCTAGTGCCCGCCCAGCGGGCCTGTACAATGAGCAGTTCTTC CSASARPAGLYNEQFF
few NA TRBJ2-1 TRBV19 TGTGCCAGTAGTATATGGCGCGCGGATGTAGTTGAGCAGTTCTTC CASSIWRADVVEQFF